The rows below give T cell receptor beta chains drawn from one sample of a study of blood T cell repertoires in COVID-19. Only in-frame clones appear in the TCRdb table, and some are missing; sequencing was by immunoSEQ multiplex PCR. The data show 180,000 or so clones, with 75% to 90% seen just once and over 2.5% held by the top ten. The specimen sequenced was peripheral blood. The receptor source for this set is a man aged 55 to 70 with acute or convalescent COVID-19. Both conserved end residues are part of each CDR3. The order of the fields is clone size, J gene, V gene, D gene, CDR3 DNA, CDR3 protein. The D gene is left open where the match is weak. Expanded clones are given a class, and other clones once, few, many or no size at all.

>NA|TRBJ2-2|TRBV9|NA
TGTGCCAGCAGCGTGAGCGCCGGGGAGCTGTTTTTT
CASSVSAGELFF
>NA|TRBJ1-1|TRBV19|NA
TGTGCCAGTAGTATAGACCCGGGAGGAGCTGAAGCTTTCTTT
CASSIDPGGAEAFF
>NA|TRBJ2-5|TRBV7-2|TRBD2
TGTGCCAGCAGCCCGGGCTCGAACAGCGGGGGACGAGAGACCCAGTACTTC
CASSPGSNSGGRETQYF
>NA|TRBJ1-1|TRBV6-6|NA
TGTGCCAGCAGTCAAACATTGAACACTGAAGCTTTCTTT
CASSQTLNTEAFF
>NA|TRBJ2-7|TRBV6-6|NA
TGTGCCAGCAGTTACGGAGTCGAGCAGTACTTC
CASSYGVEQYF
>NA|TRBJ2-2|TRBV3-1/TRBV3-2|NA
TGTGCCAGCAGCCGTAGCGCCTCGGGCACCGGGGAGCTGTTTTTT
CASSRSASGTGELFF
>NA|TRBJ1-2|TRBV6-5|NA
TGTGCCAGCAGTTACTCGCGGCAGAAAGCTAACTATGGCTACACCTTC
CASSYSRQKANYGYTF
>NA|TRBJ2-2|TRBV9|TRBD2
TGTGCCAGCAGCGGAATGGGACTAGCGGGGACCGGGGAGCTGTTTTTT
CASSGMGLAGTGELFF
>NA|TRBJ2-3|TRBV9|TRBD2
TGTGCCAGCAGCGTTCTAGCGGGAGGTAATAATGGAGATACGCAGTATTTT
CASSVLAGGNNGDTQYF
>NA|TRBJ2-7|TRBV6-5|TRBD1
TGTGCCAGCAGGCCCCGTGGGACAGGATACGAGCAGTACTTC
CASRPRGTGYEQYF
>NA|TRBJ1-2|TRBV5-1|TRBD1
TGCGCCAGCAGCGTTCGACAGGGGGCCGACGGTGGCTACACCTTC
CASSVRQGADGGYTF
>NA|TRBJ2-2|TRBV28|TRBD2
TGTGCCAGCAGTCCCCGACTCCTAGCGGGAGTGTGGGACGGGGAGCTGTTTTTT
CASSPRLLAGVWDGELFF
>NA|TRBJ1-6|TRBV27|NA
TGTGCCAGCACCCGGGGGAGGGGGGATTCACCCCTCCACTTT
CASTRGRGDSPLHF
>few|TRBJ2-2|TRBV7-3|NA
TGTGCCAGCAGCTTAGATAGCCAGGGCTACACCGGGGAGCTGTTTTTT
CASSLDSQGYTGELFF
>NA|TRBJ1-1|TRBV18|NA
TGTGCCAGCTCATTAACCGCGATAAACACTGAAGCTTTCTTT
CASSLTAINTEAFF
>NA|TRBJ2-7|TRBV7-2|TRBD2
TGTGCCAGCAGCTTATCTGGCGGGGGTCATCTCAGCTCCTACGAGCAGTACTTC
CASSLSGGGHLSSYEQYF
>NA|TRBJ1-5|TRBV12-3/TRBV12-4|NA
TGTGCCAGCAGTTTGGGAGGGTTGCAGCCCCAGCATTTT
CASSLGGLQPQHF
>NA|TRBJ2-3|TRBV19|TRBD1
TGTGCCAGTAGTCCGGACAGGATTCTAACAGATACGCAGTATTTT
CASSPDRILTDTQYF
>NA|TRBJ2-1|TRBV4-3|NA
TGCGCCAGCAGCCAAGAGGCTAGTCTGGGTGAGCAGTTCTTC
CASSQEASLGEQFF
>NA|TRBJ2-2|TRBV18|TRBD2
TGTGCCAGCTCGCGGACTAGCGGGAGGGCACCGAACACCGGGGAGCTGTTTTTT
CASSRTSGRAPNTGELFF
>once|TRBJ2-7|TRBV6-5|TRBD1
TGTGCCAGTGAAGACAGGGCCATCCTCTACGAGCAGTACTTC
CASEDRAILYEQYF
>NA|TRBJ2-2|TRBV5-4|NA
TGTGCCAGCAGCTTTGGCGACGGGGGACCCGGGGAGCTGTTTTTT
CASSFGDGGPGELFF
>NA|TRBJ1-5|TRBV7-2|NA
TGTGCCAGCAGCTTAGGTCCAGGGAATCAGCCCCAGCATTTT
CASSLGPGNQPQHF
>NA|TRBJ1-3|TRBV3-1/TRBV3-2|NA
TGTGCCAGCAGCCCTCGATCCCAGGGGAGAAACACCATATATTTT
CASSPRSQGRNTIYF
>NA|TRBJ2-1|TRBV19|NA
TGTGCCAGTAGTATTCACAACAATGAGCAGTTCTTC
CASSIHNNEQFF
>once|TRBJ2-7|TRBV7-2|NA
TGTGCCAGCAGCTTAAGGAGGGCGGGTCTAGCCTCCTACGAGCAGTACTTC
CASSLRRAGLASYEQYF
>NA|TRBJ2-7|TRBV3-1/TRBV3-2|TRBD2
TGTGCCAGCAATTTAGCGGGAGAGGTCCACGAGCAGTACTTC
CASNLAGEVHEQYF
>NA|TRBJ2-1|TRBV2|NA
TGTGCCAGCATCTACGGCGGAGCACACAATGAGCAGTTCTTC
CASIYGGAHNEQFF
>NA|TRBJ2-1|TRBV27|TRBD2
TGTGCCAGCAGTCCAGGGACTAGCGGGAGTGATGAGCAGTTCTTC
CASSPGTSGSDEQFF
>NA|TRBJ1-5|TRBV24-1|TRBD1
TGTGCCACCAGTGATTCAAGACAGGGTAATCAGCCCCAGCATTTT
CATSDSRQGNQPQHF
>NA|TRBJ2-5|TRBV2|TRBD1
TGTGCCAGCAGTTTCAGGACAGGCCAAGAGACCCAGTACTTC
CASSFRTGQETQYF
>NA|TRBJ1-5|TRBV28|NA
TGTGCCAGCACCTTCGTTGGGGGAGGGCAGCCCCAGCATTTT
CASTFVGGGQPQHF
>NA|TRBJ1-6|TRBV4-2|NA
TGTGCCAGCAGCCAGGGGTCTAGAGGGAATTCACCCCTCCACTTT
CASSQGSRGNSPLHF
>NA|TRBJ2-3|TRBV5-5|TRBD2
TGTGCCAGCAGCTTGGGCGCGGGGGGAGCGGGAGGGTCAGATACGCAGTATTTT
CASSLGAGGAGGSDTQYF
>NA|TRBJ2-7|TRBV5-1|NA
TGCGCCAGCAGCTTGGGGTGGGTAGTAGGGGCCTCCTACGAGCAGTACTTC
CASSLGWVVGASYEQYF
>NA|TRBJ2-1|TRBV12-3/TRBV12-4|TRBD1
TGTGCCACAAAACAGGGGTCGGGTGAGCAGTTCTTC
CATKQGSGEQFF
>NA|TRBJ2-7|TRBV5-6|NA
TGTGCCAGCAGCTCCTACTACGAGCAGTACTTC
CASSSYYEQYF
>NA|TRBJ2-7|TRBV28|NA
TGTGCCAGCGGAATCCGAGGCAACTCCTACGAGCAGTACTTC
CASGIRGNSYEQYF
>NA|TRBJ2-7|TRBV10-3|TRBD2
TGTGCCATCAGTCGGACTAGCGGCTACGAGCAGTACTTC
CAISRTSGYEQYF
>NA|TRBJ1-2|TRBV7-2|TRBD1
TGTGCCAGCAGCTTGGGGGGACAGGGGGCCGGTGGCTACACCTTC
CASSLGGQGAGGYTF
>NA|TRBJ2-4|TRBV9|NA
TGTGCCAGCAGCGGAAGCGGAATAGCCAAAAACATTCAGTACTTC
CASSGSGIAKNIQYF
>NA|TRBJ2-5|TRBV19|NA
TGTGCCAGTAGTATAGGCCAGGGGAGTGGGACCCAGTACTTC
CASSIGQGSGTQYF
>NA|TRBJ1-1|TRBV3-1/TRBV3-2|TRBD1
TGTGCCAACCACTGGACAGGGGTTACTGAAGCTTTCTTT
CANHWTGVTEAFF
>NA|TRBJ1-2|TRBV2|NA
TGTGCCAGCAGTGATCAGGGTACCTATGGCTACACCTTC
CASSDQGTYGYTF
>NA|TRBJ1-5|TRBV30|NA
TGTGCCTGGAGAGGACAGACGAATCAGCCCCAGCATTTT
CAWRGQTNQPQHF
>NA|TRBJ1-5|TRBV19|NA
TGTGCCAGTAGTATTCAGGGTGGAAATCAGCCCCAGCATTTT
CASSIQGGNQPQHF
>NA|TRBJ2-3|TRBV11-2|TRBD1
TGTGCCAGCAGCTTAGACGCAGGGGGCGCGGGCACAGATACGCAGTATTTT
CASSLDAGGAGTDTQYF
>NA|TRBJ2-5|TRBV4-1|TRBD2
TGCGCCAGCAGCCAAGAGGGACTAGCGGGAGCCCGTCCGGGGACCCAGTACTTC
CASSQEGLAGARPGTQYF
>NA|TRBJ1-2|TRBV7-2|NA
TGTGCCAGCAGCTTTGAGAGTTATGGCTACACCTTC
CASSFESYGYTF
>NA|TRBJ1-4|TRBV28|TRBD1
TGTGCCAGCAGTACAGCCGGGACAGGGGGTGAAAAACTGTTTTTT
CASSTAGTGGEKLFF
>NA|TRBJ2-5|TRBV5-1|TRBD1
TGCGCCAGCAGCTCCTTCGCCCGGACAGGGACGGTAGAGACCCAGTACTTC
CASSSFARTGTVETQYF
>NA|TRBJ2-3|TRBV7-3|TRBD2
TGTGCCAGCAGCCCCTCCGGGACTAGCGGGCAGTATTTT
CASSPSGTSGQYF
>NA|TRBJ1-5|TRBV24-1|TRBD1
TGTGCCACCAGTGCCGGGACAGGGGAGACCGCGCCCCAGCATTTT
CATSAGTGETAPQHF
>once|TRBJ2-1|TRBV5-1|TRBD2
TGCGCCAGCAGCTCAGGGACTAGCGGGAGACCCTACAATGAGCAGTTCTTC
CASSSGTSGRPYNEQFF